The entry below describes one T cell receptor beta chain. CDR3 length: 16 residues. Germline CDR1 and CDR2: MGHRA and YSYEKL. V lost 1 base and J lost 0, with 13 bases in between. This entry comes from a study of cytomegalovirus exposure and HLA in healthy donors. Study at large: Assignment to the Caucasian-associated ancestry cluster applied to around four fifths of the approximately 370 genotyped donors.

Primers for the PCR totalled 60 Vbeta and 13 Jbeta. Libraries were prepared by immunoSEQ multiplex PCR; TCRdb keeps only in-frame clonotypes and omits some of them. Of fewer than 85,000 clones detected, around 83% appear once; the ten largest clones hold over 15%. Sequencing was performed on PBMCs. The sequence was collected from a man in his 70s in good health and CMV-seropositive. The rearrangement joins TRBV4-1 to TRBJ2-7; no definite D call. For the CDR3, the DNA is TGCGCCAGCAGCCAAGGTTTCAGAGGCTTCTCCTACGAGCAGTACTTC. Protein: CASSQGFRGFSYEQYF.